This is a list of T cell receptor beta chains from one sample in a study of vaccination effects on CD4 cells after COVID-19. Produced via immunoSEQ multiplex PCR; TCRdb's table is partial and in-frame only. This table holds more than 20,000 clones, roughly 69% found once. Their antigens remain unidentified. The input for sequencing was CD4+ T cells from PBMCs cultured with SARS-CoV-2 spike peptides, taken before COVID-19 vaccination. Receptors were obtained from a human donor who had a prior SARS-CoV-2 infection. Each CDR3 is given with its conserved first and last residue. A D gene is named only where the DNA matches it firmly. Size is omitted from some rows. Given values are once, few, many or a class for expanded clones.

.,.,TRBV9,TRBJ2-3,CASNRAASTDTQYF,TGTGCCAGCAATAGAGCTGCTAGCACAGATACGCAGTATTTT
.,TRBD1,TRBV29-1,TRBJ2-7,CSGLTGADTSYEQYF,TGCAGCGGTCTGACAGGGGCCGACACATCCTACGAGCAGTACTTC
.,TRBD2,TRBV19,TRBJ2-3,CASSLGLAGGSDTQYF,TGTGCCAGTAGTTTGGGACTAGCGGGAGGGTCAGATACGCAGTATTTT
.,TRBD1,TRBV3-1/TRBV3-2,TRBJ2-3,CASSQDWGTGGTDTQYF,TGTGCCAGCAGCCAAGACTGGGGGACAGGGGGTACCGATACGCAGTATTTT
.,.,TRBV6-5,TRBJ1-2,CASTGQLGYGYTF,TGTGCCAGCACCGGACAGTTGGGTTATGGCTACACCTTC
few,.,TRBV7-9,TRBJ2-3,CASSLDWDTDTQYF,TGTGCCAGCAGCTTAGACTGGGACACAGATACGCAGTATTTT
.,TRBD2,TRBV5-1,TRBJ2-7,CASSQGLAGGLLEQYF,TGCGCCAGCAGCCAAGGACTAGCGGGAGGCCTCCTCGAGCAGTACTTC
few,.,TRBV7-3,TRBJ2-3,CASSLGDSTDTQYF,TGTGCCAGCAGCTTAGGAGACAGCACAGATACGCAGTATTTT
.,TRBD1,TRBV6-5,TRBJ2-5,CASPGQGGKTQYF,TGTGCCAGCCCAGGACAGGGCGGGAAGACCCAGTACTTC
few,TRBD2,TRBV5-6,TRBJ2-1,CASSLAAGSYNEQFF,TGTGCCAGCAGCTTGGCAGCGGGATCATACAATGAGCAGTTCTTC